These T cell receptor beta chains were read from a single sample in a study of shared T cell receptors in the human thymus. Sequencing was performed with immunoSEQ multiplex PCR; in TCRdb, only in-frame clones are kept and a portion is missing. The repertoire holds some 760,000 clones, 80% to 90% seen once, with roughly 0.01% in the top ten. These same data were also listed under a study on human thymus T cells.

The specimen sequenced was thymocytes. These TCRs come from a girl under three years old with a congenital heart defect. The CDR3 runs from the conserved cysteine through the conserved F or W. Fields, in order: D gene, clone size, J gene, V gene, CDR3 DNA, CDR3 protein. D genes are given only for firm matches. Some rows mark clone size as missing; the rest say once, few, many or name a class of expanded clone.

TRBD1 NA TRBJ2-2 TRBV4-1 TGCGCCAGCAGCCAAGAATCTAAGACAGGGGAACGCACCGGGGAGCTGTTTTTT CASSQESKTGERTGELFF
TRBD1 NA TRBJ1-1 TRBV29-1 TGCAGCGTTGCAATGACAGGGAATAGGGCTTTCTTT CSVAMTGNRAFF
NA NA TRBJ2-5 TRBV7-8 TGTGCCAGCAGCTTCTACCAGGAAAAAGAGACCCAGTACTTC CASSFYQEKETQYF
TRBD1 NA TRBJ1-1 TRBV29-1 TGCAGCGTTGAACGACCCGGGACAGGGAAAATTGAAGCTTTCTTT CSVERPGTGKIEAFF
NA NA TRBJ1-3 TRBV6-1 TGTGCCAGCAACCAGGGTAACCTGTTAAACACCATATATTTT CASNQGNLLNTIYF
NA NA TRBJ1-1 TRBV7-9 TGTGCCAGCAGCTCCAGGGGTAGGCACTACGGTAGGAGAGGGACTGAAGCTTTCTTT CASSSRGRHYGRRGTEAFF
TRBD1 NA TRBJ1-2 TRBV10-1 TGCGCCAGCAGTGAGGGACAGGGCTATGGCTACACCTTC CASSEGQGYGYTF
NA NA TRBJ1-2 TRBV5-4 TGTGCCAGCAGCCGGACAGTAGACTATGGCTACACCTTC CASSRTVDYGYTF
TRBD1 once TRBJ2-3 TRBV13 TGTGCCAACCCGACAGGGAGTTACCCAGATACGCAGTATTTT CANPTGSYPDTQYF
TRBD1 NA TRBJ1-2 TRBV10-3 TGTGCCACCTATCTCTCGAAGACGGGACAGGGCTATGGCTACACCTTC CATYLSKTGQGYGYTF
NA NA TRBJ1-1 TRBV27 TGTGCCAGCATGGAGGGTTTGTGGAGCACTGAAGCTTTCTTT CASMEGLWSTEAFF
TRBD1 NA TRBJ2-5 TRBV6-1 TGTGCCAGCAGTCTAAGGGACAGCCCCCAAGAGACCCAGTACTTC CASSLRDSPQETQYF
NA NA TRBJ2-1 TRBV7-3 TGTGCCAGCAGCTTGGGCAGGGATCTCAATGAGCAGTTCTTC CASSLGRDLNEQFF
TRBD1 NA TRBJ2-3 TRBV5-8 TGTGCCAGCAGCAAGACAGGGACCTCGGGGTTCGGCACAGATACGCAGTATTTT CASSKTGTSGFGTDTQYF
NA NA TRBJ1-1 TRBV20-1 TGCAGTGCATGGAGCACTGAAGCTTTCTTT CSAWSTEAFF
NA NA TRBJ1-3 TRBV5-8 TGTGCCAGCACGGGGTCTGGAAACACCATATATTTT CASTGSGNTIYF
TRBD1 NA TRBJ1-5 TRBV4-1 TGCGCCAGCAGCGGACGAGTAGGGACAGGGGGTCCGCCCCAGCATTTT CASSGRVGTGGPPQHF